The rows below give T cell receptor beta chains drawn from one sample of a study of T cells in Graves' hyperthyroidism and ophthalmopathy. TCRdb recomputed calls from the multiplex PCR reads with MiXCR, one row per CDR3 protein. Altogether under 450,000 distinct CDR3 sequences are present, more than 15% being singletons, with the ten largest covering 13% to 15%. Input material: blood. The receptors were gathered from a woman between 18 and 29 years old with Graves' hyperthyroidism. CDR3s include the opening cysteine and the closing phenylalanine or tryptophan. The order of the fields is D gene, CDR3 length, J gene, clone size, V gene, CDR3 DNA, CDR3 protein. The D gene is left open where the match is weak. Expanded clones are given a class, and other clones once, few, many or no size at all.

TRBD2 14 TRBJ2-1 - TRBV6-1 TGTGCCAGCACCCTAGCGGGGGCTTACAATGAGCAGTTCTTC CASTLAGAYNEQFF
- 16 TRBJ2-2 - TRBV2 TGTGCCAGCAGAGACCGGACAGCCCCAGGCACCGGGGAGCTGTTTTTT CASRDRTAPGTGELFF
- 15 TRBJ1-5 many TRBV6-6 TGTGCCAGCAGTTACTCCGGGACCTGGGGTCAGCCCCAGCATTTT CASSYSGTWGQPQHF
- 14 TRBJ1-1 - TRBV20-1 TGCAGTGCTAGAGTGGCGGGGTTCGGGACTGAAGCTTTCTTT CSARVAGFGTEAFF
- 16 TRBJ1-1 many TRBV2 TGTGCCAGCAGTGAGAGGAGGGATAAATGGTACACTGAAGCTTTCTTT CASSERRDKWYTEAFF
TRBD1 15 TRBJ1-5 few TRBV7-2 TGTGCCAGCAGCCCGGACAGGGGAGGCTATCAGCCCCAGCATTTT CASSPDRGGYQPQHF
- 13 TRBJ2-7 many TRBV3-1 TGTGCCAGCAGCCAAGTACCCCTCTACGAGCAGTACTTC CASSQVPLYEQYF
- 14 TRBJ1-6 many TRBV2 TGTGCCAGCAGTGACGTACAGGCCCGGATAGCCCTCCACTTT CASSDVQARIALHF
- 15 TRBJ1-1 - TRBV4-2 TGTGCCAGCAGCCAAGAACGACAGGTGAACACTGAAGCTTTCTTT CASSQERQVNTEAFF
TRBD1 15 TRBJ1-1 - TRBV19 TGTGCCAGTAGCCCCTCCGACAGGGTGTACACTGAAGCTTTCTTT CASSPSDRVYTEAFF
TRBD1 15 TRBJ1-1 many TRBV2 TGTGCCAGCAGTGGTGGGACAGGGGCGAACACTGAAGCTTTCTTT CASSGGTGANTEAFF
- 17 TRBJ1-1 many TRBV29-1 TGCAGCGTCTCGGACAAGGAGACCCTCTCATTGAACACTGAAGCTTTCTTT CSVSDKETLSLNTEAFF
- 13 TRBJ2-7 - TRBV4-1 TGCGCCAGCAGCCAACTGGAACAGGGCAAGCTGTACTTC CASSQLEQGKLYF
- 14 TRBJ1-3 - TRBV6-5 TGTGCCAGCAGTTATACCGGGGTTGGAAACACCATATATTTT CASSYTGVGNTIYF
TRBD2 15 TRBJ2-7 - TRBV28 TGTGCCAGCAGTAGACTAGCGGGAGGGGCCCACGAGCAGTACTTC CASSRLAGGAHEQYF
- 17 TRBJ2-4 - TRBV19 TGTGCCAGTAGTACATCAACGCTGGCGGGACCCTTAAACATTCAGTACTTC CASSTSTLAGPLNIQYF
- 14 TRBJ1-1 many TRBV10-3 TGTGCCATCAGTGAGGGGACGGAGAACACTGAAGCTTTCTTT CAISEGTENTEAFF
- 14 TRBJ2-2 many TRBV3-1 TGTGCCAGCAGCCAGTCACCGGGGGTCGGGGAGCTGTTTTTT CASSQSPGVGELFF
- 17 TRBJ1-1 many TRBV2 TGTGCCAGCAGTGAACAGAAGACAGCTTTAGAGGACACTGAAGCTTTCTTT CASSEQKTALEDTEAFF
- 14 TRBJ2-5 few TRBV7-9 TGTGCCAGCACACCGGAGGCGGGGCCGGAGACCCAGTACTTC CASTPEAGPETQYF
TRBD2 17 TRBJ2-7 many TRBV28 TGTGCCAGCAGTCTCCCGGGACTAGCTGAGAGCTCCTACGAGCAGTACTTC CASSLPGLAESSYEQYF
- 20 TRBJ2-4 - TRBV20-1 TGCAGTGCTAGGACCCCAAGGCCAGCGGAGACATACCTCACCAAAAACATTCAGTACTTC CSARTPRPAETYLTKNIQYF
- 15 TRBJ2-7 - TRBV3-1 TGTGCCAGCAGCCAAGGCGTTGGGGTGTCCTACGAGCAGTACTTC CASSQGVGVSYEQYF
- 12 TRBJ1-2 few TRBV19 TGTGCCAGTAGTAAGGACGTCTATGGCTACACCTTC CASSKDVYGYTF
- 15 TRBJ1-1 - TRBV6-4 TGTGCCAGCAGGGCAGATGGAGGGGCGAACACTGAAGCTTTCTTT CASRADGGANTEAFF
- 14 TRBJ1-5 few TRBV5-1 TGCGCCAGCAGCCCGGACAGTATCAATCAGCCCCAGCATTTT CASSPDSINQPQHF
TRBD2 14 TRBJ2-7 few TRBV20-1 TGCAGTGCTGCCGCTTCTAGCGGGGGCTACGAGCAGTACTTC CSAAASSGGYEQYF
- 16 TRBJ2-1 - TRBV9 TGTGCCAGCAGCGTAGTCGAAGGGGCGAACTACAATGAGCAGTTCTTC CASSVVEGANYNEQFF
TRBD1 13 TRBJ2-7 few TRBV20-1 TGCAGTGCCTACAGGGGGACCTCCTACGAGCAGTACTTC CSAYRGTSYEQYF
- 15 TRBJ2-3 many TRBV7-2 TGTGCCAGCAGCTTAGCGCTTCGCTACACAGATACGCAGTATTTT CASSLALRYTDTQYF
- 12 TRBJ2-3 few TRBV20-1 TGCAGCTGCCCCAGCAGATCAGATACGCAGTATTTT CSCPSRSDTQYF
- 15 TRBJ1-5 - TRBV6-1 TGTGCCAGCAGTGAAGCGACATGGGGCAATCAGCCCCAGCATTTT CASSEATWGNQPQHF
- 14 TRBJ2-1 - TRBV9 TGTGCCAGCAGCGGCCCTAAATCAGACGGTGAGCAGTTCTTC CASSGPKSDGEQFF
TRBD2 16 TRBJ2-1 once TRBV5-4 TGTGCCAGCACCACTGTCCGGACGGGGGGGTTGAATGAGCAGTTCTTC CASTTVRTGGLNEQFF
TRBD2 18 TRBJ2-5 - TRBV5-6 TGTGCCAGCAGCCTCGCTCTGACTAGCGGGGGGGCAAGAGAGGCCCAGTACTTC CASSLALTSGGAREAQYF
- 17 TRBJ2-3 many TRBV20-1 TGCAGTGCTAGATTCCCGGGACCAACCGCTAGCACAGATACGCAGTATTTT CSARFPGPTASTDTQYF
TRBD1 15 TRBJ1-6 many TRBV12-3/TRBV12-4 TGTGCCAGCAGTTTACAGATAGGGGGCAATTCACCCCTCCACTTT CASSLQIGGNSPLHF
- 15 TRBJ1-4 few TRBV28 TGTGCCAGCCAGGGTAAATTTGTCACTAATGAAAAACTGTTTTTT CASQGKFVTNEKLFF
TRBD2 17 TRBJ2-1 few TRBV19 TGTGCCAGTAGTATCAAGGGAACTAGCGGGGGACACAATGAGCAGTTCTTC CASSIKGTSGGHNEQFF
- 14 TRBJ1-4 few TRBV5-8 TGTGCCAGCAGCTCCAAGTCTTTGCAAGAAAAACTGTTTTTT CASSSKSLQEKLFF
TRBD2 13 TRBJ2-1 many TRBV3-1 TGTGCCAGCACCCGGCTAGCGGATAATGAGCAGTTCTTC CASTRLADNEQFF
- 15 TRBJ1-1 few TRBV7-9 TGTGCCAGCAGCTTCGCCTTGGGACCGAACACTGAAGCTTTCTTT CASSFALGPNTEAFF
TRBD1 16 TRBJ1-1 - TRBV19 TGTGCCAGTTATTCCTGGCAGGGGGCATCGAACACTGAAGCTTTCTTT CASYSWQGASNTEAFF
- 16 TRBJ1-2 many TRBV7-8 TGTGCCAGCAGCTTAACTTCTCAACTCAGGGACTATGGCTACACCTTC CASSLTSQLRDYGYTF
TRBD2 13 TRBJ2-1 many TRBV7-7 TGTGCTAGCAGCTTAGTAGCGGGGGGTGAGCAGTTCTTC CASSLVAGGEQFF
TRBD2 13 TRBJ2-7 many TRBV2 TGTGCCAGCAGTGAACCGGGGGGGTACGAGCAGTACTTC CASSEPGGYEQYF
- 15 TRBJ2-7 few TRBV4-1 TGCGCCAGCAGCCAAGAGGAGGGCCCGACCTACGAGCAGTACTTC CASSQEEGPTYEQYF
- 14 TRBJ1-1 many TRBV18 TGTGCCAGCTCACCACAACCGGGGAACACTGAAGCTTTCTTT CASSPQPGNTEAFF
- 11 TRBJ2-3 - TRBV29-1 TGCAGCGCCTACGGAGGGGATACGCAGTATTTT CSAYGGDTQYF